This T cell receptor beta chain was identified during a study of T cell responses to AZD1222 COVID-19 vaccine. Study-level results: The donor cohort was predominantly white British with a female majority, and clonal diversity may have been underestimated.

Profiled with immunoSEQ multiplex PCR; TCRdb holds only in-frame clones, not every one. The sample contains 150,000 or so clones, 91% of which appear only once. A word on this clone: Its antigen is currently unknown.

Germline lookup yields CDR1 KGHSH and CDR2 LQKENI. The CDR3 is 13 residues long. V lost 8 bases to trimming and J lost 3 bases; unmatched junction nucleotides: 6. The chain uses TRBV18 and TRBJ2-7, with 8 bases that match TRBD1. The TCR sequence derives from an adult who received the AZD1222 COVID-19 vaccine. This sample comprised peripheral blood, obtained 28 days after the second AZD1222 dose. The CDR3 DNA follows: TGTGCCAGCGCAGGGGGCTTCCTCTACGAGCAGTACTTC. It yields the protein CASAGGFLYEQYF.